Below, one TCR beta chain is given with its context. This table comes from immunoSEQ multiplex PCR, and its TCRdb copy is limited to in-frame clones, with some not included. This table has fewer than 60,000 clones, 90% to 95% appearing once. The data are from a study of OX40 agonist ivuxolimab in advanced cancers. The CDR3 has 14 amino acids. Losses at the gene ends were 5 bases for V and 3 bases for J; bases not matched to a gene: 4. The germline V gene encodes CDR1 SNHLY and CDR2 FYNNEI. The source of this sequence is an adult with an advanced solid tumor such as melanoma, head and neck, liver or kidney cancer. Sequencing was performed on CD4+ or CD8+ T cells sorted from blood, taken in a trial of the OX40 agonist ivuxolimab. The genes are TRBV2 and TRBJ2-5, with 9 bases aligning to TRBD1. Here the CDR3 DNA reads TGTGCCAGCAGTTGGGACAGGGTGGAAGAGACCCAGTACTTC. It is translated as CASSWDRVEETQYF.